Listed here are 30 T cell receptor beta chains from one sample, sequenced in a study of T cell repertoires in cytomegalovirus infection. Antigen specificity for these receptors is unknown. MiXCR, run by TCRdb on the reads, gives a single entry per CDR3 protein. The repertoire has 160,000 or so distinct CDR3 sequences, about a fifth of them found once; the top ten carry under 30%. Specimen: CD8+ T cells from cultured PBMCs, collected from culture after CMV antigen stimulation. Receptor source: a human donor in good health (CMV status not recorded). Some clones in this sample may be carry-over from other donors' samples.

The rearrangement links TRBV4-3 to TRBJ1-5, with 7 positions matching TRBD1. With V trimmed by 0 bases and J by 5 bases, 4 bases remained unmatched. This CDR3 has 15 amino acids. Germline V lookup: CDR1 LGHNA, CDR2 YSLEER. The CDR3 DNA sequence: TGCGCCAGCAGCCAAGAGAGGGGGCCTCATCAGCCCCAGCATTTT. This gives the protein CASSQERGPHQPQHF.

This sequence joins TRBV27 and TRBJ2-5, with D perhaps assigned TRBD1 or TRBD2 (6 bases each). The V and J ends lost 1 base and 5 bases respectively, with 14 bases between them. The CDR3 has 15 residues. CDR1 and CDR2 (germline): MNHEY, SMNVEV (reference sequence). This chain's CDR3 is CASSLFGGDLETQYF. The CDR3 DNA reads TGTGCCAGCAGTTTATTCGGGGGCGATTTGGAGACCCAGTACTTC.

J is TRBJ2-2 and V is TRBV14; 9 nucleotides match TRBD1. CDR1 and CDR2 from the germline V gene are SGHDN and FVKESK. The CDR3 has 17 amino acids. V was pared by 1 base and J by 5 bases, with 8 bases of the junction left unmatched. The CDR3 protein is CASSQVPGQGPTGELFF. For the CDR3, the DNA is TGTGCCAGCAGCCAAGTCCCGGGACAGGGCCCAACCGGGGAGCTGTTTTTT.

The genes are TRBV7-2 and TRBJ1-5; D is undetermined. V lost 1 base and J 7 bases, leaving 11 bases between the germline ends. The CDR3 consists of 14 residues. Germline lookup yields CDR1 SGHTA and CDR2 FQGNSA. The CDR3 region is CASSLGETGQPQHF. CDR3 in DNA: TGTGCCAGCAGCTTAGGGGAGACGGGGCAGCCCCAGCATTTT.

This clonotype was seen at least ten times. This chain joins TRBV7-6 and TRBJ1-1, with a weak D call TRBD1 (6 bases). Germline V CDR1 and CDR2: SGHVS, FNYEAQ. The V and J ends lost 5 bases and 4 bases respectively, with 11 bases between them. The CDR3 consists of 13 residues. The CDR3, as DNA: TGTGCCAGCAGCCCAGGAGGGGGCACTGAAGCTTTCTTT. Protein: CASSPGGGTEAFF.

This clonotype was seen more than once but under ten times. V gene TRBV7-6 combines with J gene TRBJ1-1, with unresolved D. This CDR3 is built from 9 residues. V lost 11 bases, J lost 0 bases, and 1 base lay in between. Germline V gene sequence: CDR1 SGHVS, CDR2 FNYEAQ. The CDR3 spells CALNTEAFF. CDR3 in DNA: TGTGCCTTGAACACTGAAGCTTTCTTT.

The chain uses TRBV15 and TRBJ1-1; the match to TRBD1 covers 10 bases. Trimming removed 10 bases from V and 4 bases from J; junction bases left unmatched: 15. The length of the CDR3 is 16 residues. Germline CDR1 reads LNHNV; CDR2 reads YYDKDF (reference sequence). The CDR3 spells CAISPGTGVAFTEAFF. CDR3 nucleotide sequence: TGTGCCATCTCTCCGGGGACAGGGGTTGCCTTCACTGAAGCTTTCTTT.

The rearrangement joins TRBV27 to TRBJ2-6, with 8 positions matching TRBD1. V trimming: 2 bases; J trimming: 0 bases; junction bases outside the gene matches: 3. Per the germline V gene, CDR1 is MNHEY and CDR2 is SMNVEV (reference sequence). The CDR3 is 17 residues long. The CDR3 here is CASSLRDRSSGANVLTF. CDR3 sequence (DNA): TGTGCCAGCAGTTTAAGGGACAGGAGCTCTGGGGCCAACGTCCTGACTTTC.

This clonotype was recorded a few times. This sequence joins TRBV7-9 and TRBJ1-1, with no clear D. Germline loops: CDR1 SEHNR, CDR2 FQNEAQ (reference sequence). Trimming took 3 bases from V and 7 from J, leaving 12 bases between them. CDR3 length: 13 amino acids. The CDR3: CASSLPPQHEAFF. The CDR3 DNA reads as TGTGCCAGCAGCTTGCCCCCACAGCATGAAGCTTTCTTT.

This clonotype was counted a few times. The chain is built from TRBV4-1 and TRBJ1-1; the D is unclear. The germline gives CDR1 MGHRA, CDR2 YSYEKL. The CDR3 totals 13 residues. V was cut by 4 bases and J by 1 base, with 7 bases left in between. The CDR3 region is CASSPTSNTEAFF. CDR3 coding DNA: TGCGCCAGCAGCCCGACATCGAACACTGAAGCTTTCTTT.

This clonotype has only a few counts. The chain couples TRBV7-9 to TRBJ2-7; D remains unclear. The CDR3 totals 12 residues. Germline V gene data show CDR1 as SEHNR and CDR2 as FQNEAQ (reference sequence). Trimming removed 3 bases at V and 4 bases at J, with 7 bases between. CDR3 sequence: CASSFQSYEQYF. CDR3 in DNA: TGTGCCAGCAGCTTTCAGAGTTACGAGCAGTACTTC.

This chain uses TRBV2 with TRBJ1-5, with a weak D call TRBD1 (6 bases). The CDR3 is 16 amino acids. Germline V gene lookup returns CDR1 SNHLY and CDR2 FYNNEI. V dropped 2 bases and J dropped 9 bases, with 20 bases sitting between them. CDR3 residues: CASSEWRDIRDWPQHF. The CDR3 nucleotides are TGTGCCAGCAGTGAATGGCGGGACATCCGGGATTGGCCCCAGCATTTT. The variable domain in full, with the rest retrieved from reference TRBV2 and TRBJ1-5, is EPEVTQTPSHQVTQMGQEVILRCVPISNHLYFYWYRQILGQKVEFLVSFYNNEISEKSEIFDDQFSVERPDGSNFTLKIRSTKLEDSAMYFCASSEWRDIRDWPQHFGDGTRLSIL.

The CDR3 coding sequence is TGTGCCAGCAGCGTACTAGCGGCTCCCTACGAGCAGTACTTC. Translation gives CASSVLAAPYEQYF. This chain connects TRBV7-8 to TRBJ2-7; TRBD2 agrees at 8 bases. The germline V gene has CDR1 SGHVS and CDR2 FQNEAQ. This CDR3 has 14 residues. V shed 5 bases and J 2 bases; nucleotides not matched to a gene: 5. Combining the CDR3 with reference TRBV7-8 and TRBJ2-7 gives the whole variable domain GAGVSQSPRYKVAKRGQDVALRCDPISGHVSLFWYQQALGQGPEFLTYFQNEAQLDKSGLPSDRFFAERPEGSVSTLKIQRTQQEDSAVYLCASSVLAAPYEQYFGPGTRLTVT.

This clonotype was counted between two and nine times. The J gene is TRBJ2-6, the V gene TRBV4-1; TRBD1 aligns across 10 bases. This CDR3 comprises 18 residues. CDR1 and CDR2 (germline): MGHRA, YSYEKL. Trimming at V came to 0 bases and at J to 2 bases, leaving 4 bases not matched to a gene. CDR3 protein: CASSQDRDRGPGANVLTF. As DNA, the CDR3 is TGCGCCAGCAGCCAAGATCGCGACAGGGGGCCTGGGGCCAACGTCCTGACTTTC.

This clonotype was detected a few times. The CDR3 DNA is TGTGCCAGCAGCGCGACAGGGGCTAACACTGAAGCTTTCTTT. Protein sequence: CASSATGANTEAFF. The chain uses TRBV7-3 and TRBJ1-1; 8 bases map to TRBD1. Germline assignment: CDR1 SGHTA and CDR2 FQGTGA. Unmatched junction bases numbered 4, after V lost 5 bases and J lost 2 bases. This CDR3 region has 14 residues.

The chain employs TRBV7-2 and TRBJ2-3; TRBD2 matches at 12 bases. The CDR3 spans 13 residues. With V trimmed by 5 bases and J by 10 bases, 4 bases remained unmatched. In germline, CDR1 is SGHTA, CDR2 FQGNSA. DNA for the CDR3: TGTGCCAGCAGCCCGTGGACTAGCGGGGCGCAGTATTTT. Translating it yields CASSPWTSGAQYF. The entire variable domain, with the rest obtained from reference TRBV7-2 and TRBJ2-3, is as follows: GAGVSQSPSNKVTEKGKDVELRCDPISGHTALYWYRQSLGQGLEFLIYFQGNSAPDKSGLPSDRFSAERTGGSVSTLTIQRTQQEDSAVYLCASSPWTSGAQYFGPGTRLTVL.

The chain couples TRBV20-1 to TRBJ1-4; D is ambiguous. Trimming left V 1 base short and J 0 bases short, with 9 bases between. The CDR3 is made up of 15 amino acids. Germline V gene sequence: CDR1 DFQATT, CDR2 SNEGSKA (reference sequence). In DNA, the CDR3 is TGCAGTGCTAGAGTTATGGACGCAACTAATGAAAAACTGTTTTTT. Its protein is CSARVMDATNEKLFF.

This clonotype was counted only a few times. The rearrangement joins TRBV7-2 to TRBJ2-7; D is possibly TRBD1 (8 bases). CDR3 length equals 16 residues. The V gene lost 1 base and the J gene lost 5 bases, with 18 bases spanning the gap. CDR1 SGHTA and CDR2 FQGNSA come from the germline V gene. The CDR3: CASSLGLGQGGHEQYF. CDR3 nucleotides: TGTGCCAGCAGCTTAGGGCTAGGACAGGGAGGGCACGAGCAGTACTTC.

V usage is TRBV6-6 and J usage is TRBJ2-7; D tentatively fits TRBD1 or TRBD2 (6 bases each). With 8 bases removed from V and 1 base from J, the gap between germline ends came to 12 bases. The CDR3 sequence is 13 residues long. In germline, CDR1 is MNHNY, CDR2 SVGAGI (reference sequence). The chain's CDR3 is CASYGGGSYEQYF. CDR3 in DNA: TGTGCCAGCTACGGGGGCGGTTCCTACGAGCAGTACTTC.

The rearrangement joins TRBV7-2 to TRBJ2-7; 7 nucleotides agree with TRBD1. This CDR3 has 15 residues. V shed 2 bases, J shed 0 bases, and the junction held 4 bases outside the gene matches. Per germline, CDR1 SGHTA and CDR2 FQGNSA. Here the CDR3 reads CASSLRDSRSYEQYF. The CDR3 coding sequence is TGTGCCAGCAGCTTACGGGACAGCCGCTCCTACGAGCAGTACTTC.

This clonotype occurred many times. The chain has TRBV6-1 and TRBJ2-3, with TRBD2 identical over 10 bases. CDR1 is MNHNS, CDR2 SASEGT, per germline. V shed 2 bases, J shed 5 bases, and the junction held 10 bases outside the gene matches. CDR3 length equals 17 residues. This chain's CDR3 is CASSERERGGLKDTQYF. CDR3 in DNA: TGTGCCAGCAGTGAAAGGGAGCGGGGGGGACTCAAAGATACGCAGTATTTT.

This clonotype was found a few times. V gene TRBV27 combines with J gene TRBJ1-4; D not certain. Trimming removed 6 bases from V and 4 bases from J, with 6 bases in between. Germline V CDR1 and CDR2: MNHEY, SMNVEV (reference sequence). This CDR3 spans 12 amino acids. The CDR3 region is CASRAINEKLFF. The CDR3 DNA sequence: TGTGCCAGCAGAGCGATTAATGAAAAACTGTTTTTT.

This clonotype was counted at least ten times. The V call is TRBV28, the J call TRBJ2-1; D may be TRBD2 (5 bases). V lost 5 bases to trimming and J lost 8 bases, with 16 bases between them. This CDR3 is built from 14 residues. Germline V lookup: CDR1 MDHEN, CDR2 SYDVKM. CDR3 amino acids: CASSALAQVDEQFF. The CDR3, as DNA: TGTGCCAGCAGTGCTCTAGCTCAAGTCGATGAGCAGTTCTTC.

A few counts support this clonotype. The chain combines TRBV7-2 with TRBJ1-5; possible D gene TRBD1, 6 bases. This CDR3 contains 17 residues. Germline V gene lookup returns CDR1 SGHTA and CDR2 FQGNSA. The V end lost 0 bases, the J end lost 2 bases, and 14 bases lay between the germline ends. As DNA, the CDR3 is TGTGCCAGCAGCTTAGCGCGCTTCGGACAGCGCAATCAGCCCCAGCATTTT. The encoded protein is CASSLARFGQRNQPQHF.

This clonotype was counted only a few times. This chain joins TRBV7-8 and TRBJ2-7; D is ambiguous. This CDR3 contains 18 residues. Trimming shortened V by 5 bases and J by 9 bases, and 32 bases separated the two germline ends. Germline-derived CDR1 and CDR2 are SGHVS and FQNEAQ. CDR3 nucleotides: TGTGCCAGCAGCCCGGCCAGCCCTGGGCCCGAAATCCCCCAGGTGCAGTACTTC. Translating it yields CASSPASPGPEIPQVQYF.

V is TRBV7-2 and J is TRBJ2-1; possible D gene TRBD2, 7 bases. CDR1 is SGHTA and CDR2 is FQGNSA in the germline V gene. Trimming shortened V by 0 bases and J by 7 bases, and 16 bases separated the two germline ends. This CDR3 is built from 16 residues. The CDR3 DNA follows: TGTGCCAGCAGCTTAGCGGTGGGGGGGCCGTTGAATGAGCAGTTCTTC. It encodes CASSLAVGGPLNEQFF.

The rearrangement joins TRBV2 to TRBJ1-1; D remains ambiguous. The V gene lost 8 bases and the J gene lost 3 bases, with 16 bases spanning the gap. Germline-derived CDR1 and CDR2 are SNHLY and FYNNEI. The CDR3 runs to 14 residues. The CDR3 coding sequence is TGTGCCAGCGGTTGGAGCACCGGTGACACTGAAGCTTTCTTT. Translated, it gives CASGWSTGDTEAFF.

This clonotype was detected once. The CDR3 loop is CASSLRGQGIDEQFF. Written as DNA, the CDR3 is TGTGCCAGCAGCTTAAGGGGACAGGGGATTGATGAGCAGTTCTTC. The rearrangement joins TRBV7-2 to TRBJ2-1; TRBD1 matches at 10 bases. CDR3 size: 15 residues. V gave up 2 bases and J gave up 8 bases; unmatched junction bases: 6. Germline V CDR1 and CDR2: SGHTA, FQGNSA.

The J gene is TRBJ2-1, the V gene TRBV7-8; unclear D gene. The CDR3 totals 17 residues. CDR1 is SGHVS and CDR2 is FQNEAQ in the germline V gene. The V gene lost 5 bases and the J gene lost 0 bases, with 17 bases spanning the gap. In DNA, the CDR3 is TGTGCCAGCAGCCTAGAGCTCTCTCTAAGCTCCTACAATGAGCAGTTCTTC. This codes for CASSLELSLSSYNEQFF.

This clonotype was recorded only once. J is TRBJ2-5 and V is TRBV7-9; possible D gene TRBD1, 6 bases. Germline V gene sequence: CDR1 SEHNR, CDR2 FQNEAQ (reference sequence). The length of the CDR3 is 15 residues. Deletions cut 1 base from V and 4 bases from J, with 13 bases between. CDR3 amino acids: CASSLEGGRGETQYF. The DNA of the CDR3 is TGTGCCAGCAGCTTAGAAGGGGGTCGGGGAGAGACCCAGTACTTC.